This passage covers 20 T cell receptor beta chains from one sample sequenced in a study of blood T cell repertoires in COVID-19. Profiling relied on immunoSEQ multiplex PCR, and the TCRdb table lists in-frame clones only, not all of them. The table lists around 220,000 clones, under 85% of them singletons. The sequenced sample consisted of peripheral blood. The receptors were sampled from a woman aged 40 to 50 with active or convalescent COVID-19.

The chain joins TRBV29-1 to TRBJ2-5, with a possible D match to TRBD2 (6 bases). Trimming removed 3 bases at V and 5 bases at J, with 16 bases between. In germline, CDR1 is SQVTM, CDR2 ANQGSEA. CDR3 size: 14 residues. The CDR3, as DNA: TGCAGCGTTGAGTTAGGACGGGGGTGGGAGACCCAGTACTTC. Translating gives CSVELGRGWETQYF. Full variable domain (missing parts from reference TRBV29-1 and TRBJ2-5): SAVISQKPSRDICQRGTSLTIQCQVDSQVTMMFWYRQQPGQSLTLIATANQGSEATYESGFVIDKFPISRPNLTFSTLTVSNMSPEDSSIYLCSVELGRGWETQYFGPGTRLLVL.

In the case of this clone: An end of the junction does not agree with germline; a read error may underlie this. The chain couples TRBV7-7 to TRBJ2-1, with TRBD1 matching 10 bases. The CDR3 is made up of 15 amino acids. The germline V gene has CDR1 SSHAT and CDR2 FNYEAQ (reference sequence). CDR3 amino acids: CASSSGTGVHNEQFF. CDR3 sequence (DNA): TGTGCTAGCAGCTCCGGGACAGGGGTTCACAATGAGCAGTTCTTC.

This clone was detected once. V and J are TRBV2 and TRBJ1-4; tentatively, D is TRBD1 (5 bases). The V end lost 6 bases, the J end lost 6 bases, and 14 bases lay between the germline ends. CDR1 and CDR2 (germline): SNHLY, FYNNEI. CDR3 length: 14 amino acids. CDR3 protein: CASSVREGHEKLFF. CDR3 bases: TGTGCCAGCAGCGTAAGGGAGGGGCATGAAAAACTGTTTTTT. The full variable domain, in which reference TRBV2 and TRBJ1-4 provide the parts outside the CDR3, is EPEVTQTPSHQVTQMGQEVILRCVPISNHLYFYWYRQILGQKVEFLVSFYNNEISEKSEIFDDQFSVERPDGSNFTLKIRSTKLEDSAMYFCASSVREGHEKLFFGSGTQLSVL.

The rearrangement links TRBV19 to TRBJ1-1; 10 bases fit TRBD1. The germline V gene encodes CDR1 LNHDA and CDR2 SQIVND (reference sequence). Losses at the gene ends were 5 bases for V and 6 bases for J; bases not matched to a gene: 6. The CDR3 covers 14 residues. CDR3 sequence (DNA): TGTGCCAGTAGTCGGGACAGGGGAAGGGCTGAAGCTTTCTTT. It encodes CASSRDRGRAEAFF.

The genes are TRBV18 and TRBJ1-1, with 9 bases lining up with TRBD1. Germline loops: CDR1 KGHSH, CDR2 LQKENI. J gave up 0 bases and V 5 bases, and 1 base lay outside the gene matches. The CDR3 runs 14 residues. Here the CDR3 DNA reads TGTGCCAGCTCAGGGACAGGGATGAACACTGAAGCTTTCTTT. It codes for CASSGTGMNTEAFF. Complete variable domain (other parts from reference TRBV18 and TRBJ1-1): NAGVMQNPRHLVRRRGQEARLRCSPMKGHSHVYWYRQLPEEGLKFMVYLQKENIIDESGMPKERFSAEFPKEGPSILRIQQVVRGDSAAYFCASSGTGMNTEAFFGQGTRLTVV.

The rearrangement joins TRBV15 to TRBJ2-5; TRBD1 might be the D (5 bases). Germline V lookup: CDR1 LNHNV, CDR2 YYDKDF (reference sequence). The V end was cut by 0 bases, the J end by 5 bases, with 10 bases between. The CDR3 has 14 residues. The CDR3 DNA reads TGTGCCACCAGCAGAGACAGGGTAGGGGAGACCCAGTACTTC. Amino acids: CATSRDRVGETQYF.

This rearrangement joins TRBV5-4 to TRBJ2-5; 8 nucleotides match TRBD1. Germline V gene sequence: CDR1 SGHNT, CDR2 YYREEE (reference sequence). CDR3 size: 14 residues. V dropped 5 bases and J dropped 7; count of bases not matched to a gene: 10. The CDR3 coding sequence is TGTGCCAGCAGACAGGACAGGGCTCAGGGGACCCAGTACTTC. This encodes CASRQDRAQGTQYF.

V usage is TRBV7-9 and J usage is TRBJ1-6; D perhaps matches TRBD1 (6 bases). The length of the CDR3 is 12 residues. Between the trimmed V and J ends, which lost 5 bases and 18 bases, there was a span of 17 bases. The germline CDR1 and CDR2 sequences are SEHNR and FQNEAQ (reference sequence). The CDR3 is CASSPRTATPHF. The CDR3 DNA is TGTGCCAGCAGCCCCCGGACAGCGACTCCCCACTTT.

The chain is built from TRBV6-6 and TRBJ1-2, with TRBD1 matching 7 bases. The CDR3 runs 13 residues. CDR1 MNHNY and CDR2 SVGAGI come from the germline V gene (reference sequence). V was clipped by 6 bases and J by 5 bases; unmatched bases: 6. The CDR3 DNA is TGTGCCAGCAGCGGGGACAGATTGTATGGCTACACCTTC. Its protein product is CASSGDRLYGYTF.

This clone has just one count. The chain recombines TRBV7-3 with TRBJ1-4; D is possibly TRBD1 (5 bases). There are 19 residues in the CDR3. Trimming pared 5 bases from V and 0 bases from J, leaving 22 bases between. CDR1 and CDR2 from the germline V gene are SGHTA and FQGTGA. The CDR3 sequence is CASSPPNARQSATNEKLFF. CDR3 DNA sequence: TGTGCCAGCAGCCCCCCCAACGCTCGACAGTCCGCAACTAATGAAAAACTGTTTTTT.

The chain joins TRBV10-1 to TRBJ1-6; no reliable D call. The V end lost 0 bases, the J end lost 10 bases, and 10 bases lay between the germline ends. Germline CDR1 WNHNN, CDR2 SYGVQD (reference sequence). This CDR3 contains 14 residues. The CDR3 nucleotides read TGCGCCAGCAGTGAGTCAAGAGGATTATCACCCCTCCACTTT. It translates to CASSESRGLSPLHF.

This clone came up a few times. The rearrangement uses TRBV5-1 and TRBJ1-1; D perhaps matches TRBD1 (6 bases). Germline values: CDR1 SGHRS, CDR2 YFSETQ. V lost 7 bases to trimming and J lost 3 bases, with 13 bases between them. The CDR3 totals 13 residues. The CDR3 here is CASGTGRYTEAFF. For the CDR3, the DNA is TGCGCCAGCGGAACAGGGCGGTACACTGAAGCTTTCTTT.

The chain uses TRBV5-1 and TRBJ1-5; 9 bases line up with TRBD1. The trim removed 4 bases at V and 2 bases at J, leaving 4 bases unmatched. Germline V gene lookup returns CDR1 SGHRS and CDR2 YFSETQ. The CDR3 is 15 residues long. In nucleotides, the CDR3 is TGCGCCAGCAGCCAGACAGGGGGGGGCAATCAGCCCCAGCATTTT. This translates into CASSQTGGGNQPQHF.

The chain has TRBV6-6 and TRBJ1-4; D perhaps matches TRBD1 (5 bases). In germline, CDR1 is MNHNY, CDR2 SVGAGI (reference sequence). The CDR3 sequence is 15 residues long. Trimming shortened V by 0 bases and J by 5 bases, and 10 bases separated the two germline ends. The CDR3 DNA sequence: TGTGCCAGCAGTTACTCGACGGGGGAGAATGAAAAACTGTTTTTT. It codes for CASSYSTGENEKLFF.

The chain has TRBV6-2 or TRBV6-3 and TRBJ1-2, with TRBD1 matching 8 bases. The CDR3 is 16 amino acids. Germline V gene lookup returns CDR1 MNHEY and CDR2 SVGEGT. With V trimmed by 0 bases and J by 2 bases, 5 bases remained unmatched. The CDR3 reads CASSYSRQGTNYGYTF. The CDR3 DNA sequence: TGTGCCAGCAGTTACTCCAGACAGGGGACCAACTATGGCTACACCTTC.

In its sample, this clone was seen once. The chain uses TRBV6-5 and TRBJ1-2, with TRBD1 matching over 8 bases. This CDR3 is 14 amino acids long. The J segment lost 5 bases and the V segment lost 6 bases, leaving 8 bases of the junction unmatched. The V gene's germline CDR1 is MNHEY and CDR2 SVGAGI. The CDR3 DNA sequence: TGTGCCAGCAGAGGCCAGGGGGCGGAGTATGGCTACACCTTC. Its protein product is CASRGQGAEYGYTF.

This rearrangement joins TRBV11-1 to TRBJ1-2, with TRBD1 matching 7 bases. The CDR3 is 16 amino acids. Germline assignment: CDR1 SGHAT and CDR2 FQDESV (reference sequence). The trim removed 7 bases at V and 2 bases at J, leaving 13 bases unmatched. In nucleotides, the CDR3 is TGTGCCAGCACCCCTGTGAGGGGGCAAGGAAACTATGGCTACACCTTC. Protein sequence: CASTPVRGQGNYGYTF. Full variable domain (rest looked up from reference TRBV11-1 and TRBJ1-2): EAEVAQSPRYKITEKSQAVAFWCDPISGHATLYWYRQILGQGPELLVQFQDESVVDDSQLPKDRFSAERLKGVDSTLKIQPAELGDSAMYLCASTPVRGQGNYGYTFGSGTRLTVV.

This clone has a handful of counts. The chain joins TRBV6-4 to TRBJ2-3, with D hard to call. The CDR3 spans 13 residues. CDR1 and CDR2 from the germline V gene are MRHNA and SNTAGT. Trimming took off 6 bases at V and 0 bases at J, with 7 bases between the two ends. The CDR3 nucleotides are TGTGCCAGCAGCTCGACTAGCACAGATACGCAGTATTTT. Encoded protein: CASSSTSTDTQYF.

This clone was detected ten times or more. The chain links TRBV2 to TRBJ2-5; 13 positions match TRBD2. This CDR3 spans 16 amino acids. From germline, CDR1 is SNHLY and CDR2 FYNNEI. Trimming removed 4 bases from V and 2 bases from J; junction bases left unmatched: 4. In DNA form, the CDR3 reads TGTGCCAGCAGTGCCTTGGGACTAGCGGGACAAGAGACCCAGTACTTC. Its translation: CASSALGLAGQETQYF.

This chain connects TRBV11-2 to TRBJ1-4, with a weak D call TRBD1 (5 bases). Looked up from germline, CDR1 is SGHAT and CDR2 is FQNNGV. The CDR3 loop spans 13 amino acids. With 5 bases removed from V and 10 bases from J, the gap between germline ends came to 14 bases. CDR3 in DNA: TGTGCCAGCAGCGTACAGGCGTTCCGAAAACTGTTTTTT. Its protein product is CASSVQAFRKLFF.